The 26 T cell receptor beta chains below all came from one sample that was sequenced in a study of PD-L1 blockade in urothelial cancer. Libraries were prepared by immunoSEQ multiplex PCR; TCRdb keeps only in-frame clonotypes and omits some of them. The repertoire holds just under 45,000 clones, with approximately 83% as singletons. Time point specified: peripheral blood 6 weeks after treatment start. The material was PBMCs, obtained around atezolizumab (anti-PD-L1) treatment. All receptors come from a man in his 60s with urothelial cancer.

The chain links TRBV6-1 to TRBJ1-1, with D tentatively TRBD1 (6 bases). This CDR3 spans 16 amino acids. CDR1 is MNHNS and CDR2 is SASEGT in the germline V gene. Trimming took 2 bases from V and 4 from J, leaving 17 bases between them. In nucleotides, the CDR3 is TGTGCCAGCAGTGAAAGGACAGAGCCAGGAGCCACTGAAGCTTTCTTT. It yields the protein CASSERTEPGATEAFF.

V gene TRBV28 combines with J gene TRBJ1-5, with a tentative D call TRBD1 (6 bases). The CDR3 loop spans 13 amino acids. CDR1 is MDHEN and CDR2 is SYDVKM in the germline V gene. V was pared by 5 bases and J by 4 bases, with 9 bases between. CDR3: CASSGGWNQPQHF. CDR3 coding DNA: TGTGCCAGCAGTGGGGGCTGGAATCAGCCCCAGCATTTT. The full variable domain, with the rest looked up from reference TRBV28 and TRBJ1-5, is DVKVTQSSRYLVKRTGEKVFLECVQDMDHENMFWYRQDPGLGLRLIYFSYDVKMKEKGDIPEGYSVSREKKERFSLILESASTNQTSMYLCASSGGWNQPQHFGDGTRLSIL.

The rearrangement joins TRBV6-5 to TRBJ2-2, with D possibly being TRBD1 (6 bases). Germline assignment: CDR1 MNHEY and CDR2 SVGAGI. CDR3 length: 15 residues. The V end lost 11 bases, the J end lost 2 bases, and 18 bases lay between the germline ends. The CDR3 DNA is TGTGCCGTATCGACCGGGACACCTAACACCGGGGAGCTGTTTTTT. Its translation: CAVSTGTPNTGELFF.

J is TRBJ1-6 and V is TRBV6-1, with TRBD1 matching 8 bases. The CDR3 has 15 residues. The V gene's germline CDR1 is MNHNS and CDR2 SASEGT. Trimming cost V 3 bases and J 9 bases; bases outside gene matches: 7. This chain's CDR3 is CASSEYRGMGSPLHF. The CDR3 nucleotides read TGTGCCAGCAGTGAGTACAGGGGGATGGGTTCACCCCTCCACTTT.

The V gene is TRBV7-2, the J gene TRBJ2-1; 14 bases align to TRBD2. This CDR3 is built from 20 residues. Per germline, CDR1 SGHTA and CDR2 FQGNSA. Trimming removed 0 bases from V and 7 bases from J; junction bases left unmatched: 14. Here the CDR3 reads CASSLAPGLAGGAPRNEQFF. The DNA of the CDR3 is TGTGCCAGCAGCTTAGCTCCCGGACTAGCGGGGGGCGCTCCTCGGAATGAGCAGTTCTTC.

V usage is TRBV30 and J usage is TRBJ1-1; possibly TRBD1 for D (5 bases). Trimming removed 1 base from V and 8 bases from J, with 8 bases in between. The CDR3 spans 11 residues. CDR1 and CDR2 from the germline V gene are GTSNPN and SVGIG (reference sequence). The CDR3 DNA is TGTGCCTGGAGTGACCGGACAGAAGCTTTCTTT. Translated: CAWSDRTEAFF.

CDR3 sequence: CASNSRGRSEETQYF. CDR3 DNA sequence: TGTGCCAGCAACTCGCGAGGGAGATCTGAGGAGACCCAGTACTTC. The genes are TRBV28 and TRBJ2-5; D possibly corresponds to TRBD2 (5 bases). The CDR3 is made up of 15 amino acids. The V gene lost 7 bases and the J gene lost 5 bases, with 20 bases spanning the gap. Germline assignment: CDR1 MDHEN and CDR2 SYDVKM.

The chain couples TRBV5-4 to TRBJ2-5; a possible D gene is TRBD1 (9 bases). Trimming stripped 4 bases from V and 2 bases from J, with 18 bases between. This CDR3 has 16 residues. Per germline, CDR1 SGHNT and CDR2 YYREEE (reference sequence). The CDR3 nucleotides are TGTGCCAGCAGCACCGGGAGGGACAGGGTACAAGAGACCCAGTACTTC. Translated, it gives CASSTGRDRVQETQYF. Combining the CDR3 with reference TRBV5-4 and TRBJ2-5 gives the whole variable domain ETGVTQSPTHLIKTRGQQVTLRCSSQSGHNTVSWYQQALGQGPQFIFQYYREEENGRGNFPPRFSGLQFPNYSSELNVNALELDDSALYLCASSTGRDRVQETQYFGPGTRLLVL.

The chain has TRBV28 and TRBJ2-6, with a tentative D call TRBD1 (5 bases). In germline, CDR1 is MDHEN, CDR2 SYDVKM. The length of the CDR3 is 15 residues. The V end lost 6 bases, the J end lost 0 bases, and 9 bases lay between the germline ends. CDR3 sequence (DNA): TGTGCCAGCAGGCCAAGGGGCTCTGGGGCCAACGTCCTGACTTTC. Residues: CASRPRGSGANVLTF.

This clone was observed a single time. The rearrangement uses TRBV6-6 and TRBJ2-7; D call uncertain. Trimming removed 8 bases from V and 7 bases from J, with 15 bases in between. Germline V gives CDR1 MNHNY, CDR2 SVGAGI (reference sequence). The CDR3 totals 12 residues. The CDR3 DNA follows: TGTGCCAGCCGGCGCCTAGAAGGAGAGCAGTACTTC. This gives the protein CASRRLEGEQYF.

The V call is TRBV28, the J call TRBJ1-4, with TRBD1 identical over 9 bases. V was clipped by 5 bases and J by 8 bases; unmatched bases: 12. CDR3 size: 16 residues. Germline V lookup: CDR1 MDHEN, CDR2 SYDVKM. CDR3 coding DNA: TGTGCCAGCAGTCGAGCTTCCGGGACAGGGACCGAAAAACTGTTTTTT. Translation gives CASSRASGTGTEKLFF.

For this clone: The junction departs from the called germline gene at one end, perhaps through a read error. V gene TRBV7-2 combines with J gene TRBJ2-3; no clear D. The CDR3 contains 15 residues. The germline V gene has CDR1 SGHTA and CDR2 FQGNSA. The CDR3, as DNA: TGTGCCAGCAGCTTAGAAGGCGCGTCCACAGATATGCAGTATTTT. Protein: CASSLEGASTDMQYF.

The chain carries TRBV2 and TRBJ1-5; 7 bases align to TRBD1. With 10 bases clipped from V and 0 bases from J, the junction kept 9 bases outside the gene matches. The CDR3 sequence is 15 residues long. Germline-derived CDR1 and CDR2 are SNHLY and FYNNEI. The CDR3 coding sequence is TGTGCCACCGCATTACAGGGGCTTAGCAATCAGCCCCAGCATTTT. Protein product: CATALQGLSNQPQHF.

CDR3 amino acids: CASSIGLAGGRNEQFF. The CDR3 nucleotides are TGTGCCAGCAGCATAGGACTAGCGGGGGGAAGGAATGAGCAGTTCTTC. The rearrangement uses TRBV5-4 and TRBJ2-1, with TRBD2 matching over 14 bases. V gave up 4 bases and J gave up 7 bases; unmatched junction bases: 7. CDR3 size: 16 residues. Germline V gives CDR1 SGHNT, CDR2 YYREEE (reference sequence).

This chain uses TRBV9 with TRBJ1-4, with D possibly being TRBD1 (5 bases). The germline V gene has CDR1 SGDLS and CDR2 YYNGEE. CDR3 length equals 16 residues. V was clipped by 0 bases and J by 8 bases, with 17 bases between them. The CDR3 DNA is TGTGCCAGCAGCGTAGGCCTGACACAGGAGGGGGAAAAACTGTTTTTT. Translated, it gives CASSVGLTQEGEKLFF.

The rearrangement links TRBV28 to TRBJ1-1; D not certain. Trimming pared 8 bases from V and 3 bases from J, leaving 19 bases between. This CDR3 has 15 amino acids. In germline, CDR1 is MDHEN, CDR2 SYDVKM. This CDR3 is CASLKSGSRHTEAFF. CDR3 coding DNA: TGTGCCAGCCTCAAATCGGGGTCTCGCCACACTGAAGCTTTCTTT. The full variable domain, completed using reference TRBV28 and TRBJ1-1, is DVKVTQSSRYLVKRTGEKVFLECVQDMDHENMFWYRQDPGLGLRLIYFSYDVKMKEKGDIPEGYSVSREKKERFSLILESASTNQTSMYLCASLKSGSRHTEAFFGQGTRLTVV.

V and J are TRBV14 and TRBJ2-5; 12 positions match TRBD2. This CDR3 comprises 15 residues. The ends lost 4 bases at V and 5 bases at J; junction bases unmatched: 5. The germline V gene encodes CDR1 SGHDN and CDR2 FVKESK. The CDR3 sequence: CASSPLAGGMETQYF. In DNA, the CDR3 is TGTGCCAGCAGCCCTCTAGCGGGGGGGATGGAGACCCAGTACTTC.

This rearrangement joins TRBV27 to TRBJ2-4; D is undetermined. The germline CDR1 and CDR2 sequences are MNHEY and SMNVEV (reference sequence). Trimming took 2 bases from V and 8 from J, leaving 10 bases between them. The CDR3 sequence is 13 residues long. The CDR3 DNA is TGTGCCAGCAGTTTAGTCCGAGGCGACATTCAGTACTTC. It specifies CASSLVRGDIQYF.

This clone was detected only a few times. The genes are TRBV5-6 and TRBJ2-7; TRBD1 aligns across 7 bases. CDR1 and CDR2 (germline): SGHDT, YYEEEE. V gave up 4 bases and J gave up 0 bases; unmatched junction bases: 7. The CDR3 spans 15 residues. CDR3 sequence: CASSNPGQSSYEQYF. CDR3 nucleotides: TGTGCCAGCAGCAATCCGGGACAGAGCTCCTACGAGCAGTACTTC.

The chain has TRBV7-8 and TRBJ1-5, with D uncertain. Trimming pared 5 bases from V and 5 bases from J, leaving 22 bases between. Germline assignment: CDR1 SGHVS and CDR2 FQNEAQ. This CDR3 is built from 17 residues. The CDR3 DNA sequence: TGTGCCAGCAGCCCTAGTGGGTTAATAGTCGACGATCAGCCCCAGCATTTT. Residues: CASSPSGLIVDDQPQHF.

This chain links TRBV9 with TRBJ2-5; 10 bases are shared with TRBD2. The CDR3 totals 16 residues. Germline values: CDR1 SGDLS, CDR2 YYNGEE. J was trimmed by 2 bases and V by 2 bases; bases with no gene match: 6. The CDR3 sequence is CASSVRGLAEQETQYF. The DNA of the CDR3 is TGTGCCAGCAGCGTTCGAGGACTAGCGGAACAAGAGACCCAGTACTTC.

This clone was found once. The rearrangement links TRBV19 to TRBJ1-3; D unclear. From germline, CDR1 is LNHDA and CDR2 SQIVND (reference sequence). CDR3 length: 16 amino acids. V was trimmed by 3 bases and J by 1 base, leaving 13 bases between them. CDR3 loop: CASSMGRTGSGNTIYF. DNA for the CDR3: TGTGCCAGTAGTATGGGCAGGACTGGGTCTGGAAACACCATATATTTT.

V and J are TRBV5-6 and TRBJ1-2; 7 nucleotides line up with TRBD1. Losses at the gene ends were 5 bases for V and 2 bases for J; bases not matched to a gene: 6. The CDR3 totals 14 residues. Germline V gene sequence: CDR1 SGHDT, CDR2 YYEEEE. CDR3 protein: CASRIMGQNYGYTF. The CDR3 nucleotides read TGTGCCAGCAGGATTATGGGACAGAACTATGGCTACACCTTC.

The chain has TRBV6-6 and TRBJ2-2; 7 nucleotides match TRBD1. Trimming cost V 7 bases and J 2 bases; bases outside gene matches: 7. The germline gives CDR1 MNHNY, CDR2 SVGAGI (reference sequence). This CDR3 is 15 amino acids long. The CDR3 DNA sequence: TGTGCCAGCACCCCCGGGACAGCCAACACCGGGGAGCTGTTTTTT. It codes for CASTPGTANTGELFF.

The chain uses TRBV6-4 and TRBJ1-2; 10 bases align to TRBD1. The CDR3 sequence is 14 residues long. CDR1 and CDR2 (germline): MRHNA, SNTAGT. V was pared by 3 bases and J by 6 bases, with 4 bases of the junction left unmatched. The CDR3 coding sequence is TGTGCCAGCAGTGAGTCCGGGACAGGGGATGGCTACACCTTC. It encodes CASSESGTGDGYTF.

In this sample, this clone turned up once. One end of the junction does not line up with germline, which may come from a read error. The chain has TRBV15 and TRBJ1-2, with 8 positions matching TRBD1. The germline gives CDR1 LNHNV, CDR2 YYDKDF (reference sequence). The CDR3 spans 14 residues. The CDR3 DNA is TGTGCCACCAGCCGAGACAGGGGTCACTATGGCTACACCTTC. It encodes CATSRDRGHYGYTF.